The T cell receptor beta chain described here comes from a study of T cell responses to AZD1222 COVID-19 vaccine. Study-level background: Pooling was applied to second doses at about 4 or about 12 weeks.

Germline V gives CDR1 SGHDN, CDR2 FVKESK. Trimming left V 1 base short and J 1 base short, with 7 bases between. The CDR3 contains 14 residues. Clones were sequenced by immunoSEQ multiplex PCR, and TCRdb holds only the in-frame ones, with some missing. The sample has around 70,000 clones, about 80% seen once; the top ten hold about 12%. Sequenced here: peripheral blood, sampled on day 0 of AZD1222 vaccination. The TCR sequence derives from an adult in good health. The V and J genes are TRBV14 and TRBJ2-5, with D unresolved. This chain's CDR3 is CASSQGSAQETQYF. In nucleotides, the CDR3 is TGTGCCAGCAGCCAAGGGTCAGCCCAAGAGACCCAGTACTTC.